This T cell receptor (beta chain) appears in the sequencing data of a study of shared clonotypes between healthy human individuals. V lost 8 bases, J lost 8 bases, and 18 bases lay in between. The CDR3 sequence is 14 residues long. Germline CDR1 MGHRA, CDR2 YSYEKL. The donors, healthy adults who were HIV-negative, had experienced no recent acute infections or vaccinations. All donors were Caucasian adults living in Nashville, Tennessee. Some 31,000 T cell genomes (about 300 ng DNA) went into each PBMC replicate. Per the original methods: ImmunoSEQ sequences covered only the junction and lacked quality scores; filtering therefore differed. The protocol was immunoSEQ multiplex PCR, while the TCRdb copy is restricted to in-frame clones and leaves out a portion. Clone size and V and J calls were adopted from that table, with D and trimming inferred from the DNA. Here the sample spans a few hundred thousand clones, approximately 80% being singletons.

The sequencing sample was made of PBMCs. The source of this sequence is a middle-aged woman in good health. Some clones in this sample may be carry-over from other donors' samples. This chain connects TRBV4-1 to TRBJ1-4; possibly TRBD1 for D (6 bases). CDR3 nucleotide sequence: TGCGCCAGCCGGAGGGGGGGGGATGGCGAAAAACTGTTTTTT. Protein: CASRRGGDGEKLFF.